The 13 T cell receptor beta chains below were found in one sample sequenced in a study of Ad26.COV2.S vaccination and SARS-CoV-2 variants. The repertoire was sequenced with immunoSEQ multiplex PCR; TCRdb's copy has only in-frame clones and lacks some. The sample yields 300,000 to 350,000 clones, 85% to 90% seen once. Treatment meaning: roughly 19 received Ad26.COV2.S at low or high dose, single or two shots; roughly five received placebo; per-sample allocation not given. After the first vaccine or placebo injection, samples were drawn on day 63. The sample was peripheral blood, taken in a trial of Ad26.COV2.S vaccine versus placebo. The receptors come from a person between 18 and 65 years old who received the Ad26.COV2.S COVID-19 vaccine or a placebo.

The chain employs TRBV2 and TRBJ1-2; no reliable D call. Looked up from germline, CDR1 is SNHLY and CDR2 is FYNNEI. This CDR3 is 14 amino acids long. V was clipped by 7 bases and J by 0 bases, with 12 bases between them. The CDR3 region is CASTNVGANYGYTF. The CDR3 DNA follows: TGTGCCAGCACAAACGTCGGTGCTAACTATGGCTACACCTTC.

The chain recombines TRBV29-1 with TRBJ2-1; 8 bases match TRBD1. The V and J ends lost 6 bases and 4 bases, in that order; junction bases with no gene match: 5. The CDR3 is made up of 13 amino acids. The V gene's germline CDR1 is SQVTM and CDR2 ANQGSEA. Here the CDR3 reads CSVLRDRYNEQFF. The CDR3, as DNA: TGCAGCGTGCTCCGGGACAGGTACAATGAGCAGTTCTTC.

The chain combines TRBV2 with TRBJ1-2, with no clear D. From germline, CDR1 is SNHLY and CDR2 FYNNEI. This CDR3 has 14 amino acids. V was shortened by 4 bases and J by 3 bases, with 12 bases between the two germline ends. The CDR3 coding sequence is TGTGCCAGCAGTGTGGAGACGGACTACTATGGCTACACCTTC. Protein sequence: CASSVETDYYGYTF. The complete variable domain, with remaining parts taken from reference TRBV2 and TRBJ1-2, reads EPEVTQTPSHQVTQMGQEVILRCVPISNHLYFYWYRQILGQKVEFLVSFYNNEISEKSEIFDDQFSVERPDGSNFTLKIRSTKLEDSAMYFCASSVETDYYGYTFGSGTRLTVV.

The CDR3: CASKRGLEYNEQFF. CDR3 DNA: TGTGCCAGTAAAAGAGGACTAGAGTACAATGAGCAGTTCTTC. The V and J genes are TRBV19 and TRBJ2-1; 7 bases align to TRBD2. The CDR3 is made up of 14 amino acids. Germline CDR1 LNHDA, CDR2 SQIVND (reference sequence). The ends lost 7 bases at V and 4 bases at J; junction bases unmatched: 7.

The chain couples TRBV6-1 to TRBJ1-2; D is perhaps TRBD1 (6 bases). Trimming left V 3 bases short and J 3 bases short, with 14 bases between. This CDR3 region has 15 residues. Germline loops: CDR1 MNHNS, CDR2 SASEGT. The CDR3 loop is CASSDPGAGDYGYTF. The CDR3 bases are TGTGCCAGCAGTGATCCGGGGGCCGGGGACTATGGCTACACCTTC.

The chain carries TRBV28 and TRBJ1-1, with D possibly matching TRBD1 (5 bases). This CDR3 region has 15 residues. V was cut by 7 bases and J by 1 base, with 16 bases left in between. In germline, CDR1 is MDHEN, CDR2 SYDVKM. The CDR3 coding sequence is TGTGCCAGCACCGACCTCCTCGGGACGAACACTGAAGCTTTCTTT. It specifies CASTDLLGTNTEAFF.

In nucleotides, the CDR3 is TGTGCCAGTAGTATCCCTCTAAATCCCCAGCATTTT. This sequence encodes CASSIPLNPQHF. The chain carries TRBV19 and TRBJ1-5; no clear D. The V gene's germline CDR1 is LNHDA and CDR2 SQIVND (reference sequence). The V end lost 3 bases, the J end lost 10 bases, and 10 bases lay between the germline ends. This CDR3 region has 12 residues.

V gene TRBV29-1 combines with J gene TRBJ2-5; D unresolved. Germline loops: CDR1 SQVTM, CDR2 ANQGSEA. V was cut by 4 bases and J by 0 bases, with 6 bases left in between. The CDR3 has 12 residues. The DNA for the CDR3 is TGCAGCGTTGTTACAGACCAAGAGACCCAGTACTTC. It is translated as CSVVTDQETQYF. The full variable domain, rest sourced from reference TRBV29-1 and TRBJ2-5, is SAVISQKPSRDICQRGTSLTIQCQVDSQVTMMFWYRQQPGQSLTLIATANQGSEATYESGFVIDKFPISRPNLTFSTLTVSNMSPEDSSIYLCSVVTDQETQYFGPGTRLLVL.

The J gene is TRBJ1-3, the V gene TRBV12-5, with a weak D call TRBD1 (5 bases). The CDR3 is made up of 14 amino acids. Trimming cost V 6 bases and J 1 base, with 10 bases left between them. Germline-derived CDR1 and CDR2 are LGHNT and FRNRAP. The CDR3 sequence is CASGNRTSGNTIYF. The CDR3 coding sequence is TGTGCTAGTGGCAACAGGACTTCTGGAAACACCATATATTTT. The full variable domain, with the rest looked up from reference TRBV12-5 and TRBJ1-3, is DARVTQTPRHKVTEMGQEVTMRCQPILGHNTVFWYRQTMMQGLELLAYFRNRAPLDDSGMPKDRFSAEMPDATLATLKIQPSEPRDSAVYFCASGNRTSGNTIYFGEGSWLTVV.

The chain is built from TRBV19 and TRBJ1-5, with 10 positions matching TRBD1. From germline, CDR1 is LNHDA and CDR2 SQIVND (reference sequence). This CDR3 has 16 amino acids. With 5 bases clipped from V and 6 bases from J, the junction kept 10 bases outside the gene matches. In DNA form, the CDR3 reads TGTGCCAGTAGTCCCTCCGGGACAGGGGTGGGTCAGCCCCAGCATTTT. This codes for CASSPSGTGVGQPQHF. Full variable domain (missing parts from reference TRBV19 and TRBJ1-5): DGGITQSPKYLFRKEGQNVTLSCEQNLNHDAMYWYRQDPGQGLRLIYYSQIVNDFQKGDIAEGYSVSREKKESFPLTVTSAQKNPTAFYLCASSPSGTGVGQPQHFGDGTRLSIL.

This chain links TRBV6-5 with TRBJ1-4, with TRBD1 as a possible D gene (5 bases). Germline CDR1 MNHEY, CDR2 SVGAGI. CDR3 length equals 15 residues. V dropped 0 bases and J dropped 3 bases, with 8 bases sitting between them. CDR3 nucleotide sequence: TGTGCCAGCAGTTACTCAGGGGCGGCTAATGAAAAACTGTTTTTT. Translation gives CASSYSGAANEKLFF.

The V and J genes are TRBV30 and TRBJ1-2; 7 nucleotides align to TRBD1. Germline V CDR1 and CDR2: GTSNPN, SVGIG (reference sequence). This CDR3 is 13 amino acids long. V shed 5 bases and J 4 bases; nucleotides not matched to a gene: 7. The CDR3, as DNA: TGTGCCTGGCGATCGACAGGGAGCTATGGCTACACCTTC. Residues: CAWRSTGSYGYTF.

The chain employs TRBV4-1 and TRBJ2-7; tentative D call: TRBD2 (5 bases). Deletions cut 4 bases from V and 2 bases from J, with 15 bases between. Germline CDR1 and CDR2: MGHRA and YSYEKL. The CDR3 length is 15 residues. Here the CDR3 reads CASSPLSGSAYEQYV. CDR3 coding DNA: TGCGCCAGCAGCCCCCTGAGCGGATCTGCCTACGAGCAGTACGTC.